This T cell receptor beta chain appears in the sequencing data of a study of multiple sclerosis patients with progressive multifocal leukoencephalopathy. The time point: before natalizumab initiation. Before the first natalizumab infusion, T0 blood samples were taken. Assay: immunoSEQ multiplex PCR; the TCRdb copy retains only in-frame clones and omits some. The table lists tens of thousands of clones, 88% of them singletons. Germline V gene lookup returns CDR1 MNHNY and CDR2 SVGAGI (reference sequence). There are 13 residues in the CDR3. V dropped 5 bases and J dropped 5; count of bases not matched to a gene: 5.

Sequencing was carried out using PBMCs. The source of this sequence is a human donor with multiple sclerosis. The gene calls are TRBV6-6 and TRBJ1-2; 7 nucleotides line up with TRBD1. The CDR3 nucleotides read TGTGCCAGCAGTACCGACAGGGCATATGGCTACACCTTC. Amino acid sequence: CASSTDRAYGYTF.